This TCR beta chain emerged from a study of cytomegalovirus exposure and HLA in healthy donors. PCR used 60 Vbeta primers and 13 Jbeta primers. TCRdb keeps only in-frame clones here, not all; method: immunoSEQ multiplex PCR. Of roughly 140,000 clones listed, approximately 81% were seen once; the top ten hold about 4.3%. This CDR3 region has 13 residues. The junction had 1 base not matched to a gene; V was cut back by 2 bases and J by 8 bases. From germline, CDR1 is MNHEY and CDR2 SVGAGI. The rearrangement uses TRBV6-5 and TRBJ1-2; 11 positions match TRBD1. Sequencing was carried out using PBMCs. The sequence was collected from a woman in her 40s in good health and CMV-seropositive. The CDR3 region has the DNA TGTGCCAGCAGTTACCGGACAGGGGGCGGCTACACCTTC. It translates to CASSYRTGGGYTF.